This T cell receptor (beta chain) appears in the sequencing data of a study of PD-1 blockade in classical Hodgkin lymphoma. A note on this clone: What it binds is not known.

The sample's time point: cycle 4 day 1 (C4D1), after less than seven weeks of nivolumab. Patients all relapsed after autologous stem cell transplantation, and there was variation in brentuximab vedotin exposure. Best response was recorded as complete response, partial response or progressive disease. The repertoire was sequenced with immunoSEQ multiplex PCR; TCRdb's copy has only in-frame clones and lacks some. The sample records fewer than 45,000 clones, around 64% being singletons. General observations from the study: By C4D1, CD4+ diversity increased significantly, especially in complete responders.

The CDR3 has 15 amino acids. CDR1 is SGHRS and CDR2 is YFSETQ in the germline V gene. Trimming pared 0 bases from V and 0 bases from J, leaving 8 bases between. The gene calls are TRBV5-1 and TRBJ2-3; D gene unclear. The clonotype comes from a human donor with classical Hodgkin lymphoma. The sample was peripheral blood mononuclear cells (PBMCs), taken before the fourth cycle of nivolumab. For the CDR3, the DNA is TGCGCCAGCAGCTTGGAGTCGTCCAGCACAGATACGCAGTATTTT. This codes for CASSLESSSTDTQYF.